The rows below give T cell receptor beta chains drawn from one sample of a study of quantifying T cell responses using KT2 cells. TCRdb re-derived calls from the UMI-ligation and nested PCR reads in MiXCR, one entry per CDR3 protein. The table shows 42,000 or so distinct CDR3 sequences, with about a sixth occurring only once. Source material: PBMCs spiked with cells of the T cell clone KT2. The source of these receptors is a human donor. The CDR3 runs from the conserved cysteine through the conserved F or W. D genes are given only for firm matches. Clone size is given for some rows only: seen once, a few or many times, or a class if the clone is expanded.

j_gene: TRBJ2-7; v_gene: TRBV4-1; abundance: few; d_gene: NA; CDR3aa: CASSQETRVRGTYDYYEQYF; CDR3nt: TGCGCCAGCAGCCAAGAGACCCGGGTACGAGGGACCTACGACTACTACGAGCAGTACTTC
j_gene: TRBJ2-7; v_gene: TRBV6-2/TRBV6-3; abundance: NA; d_gene: TRBD2; CDR3aa: CASAGTSGTYEQYF; CDR3nt: TGTGCCAGCGCCGGGACTAGCGGTACCTACGAGCAGTACTTC
j_gene: TRBJ2-7; v_gene: TRBV12-3/TRBV12-4; abundance: NA; d_gene: TRBD2; CDR3aa: CASSLSGRALYEQYF; CDR3nt: TGTGCCAGCAGTTTGTCGGGGAGGGCCTTGTACGAGCAGTACTTC
j_gene: TRBJ2-5; v_gene: TRBV6-1; abundance: NA; d_gene: NA; CDR3aa: CASSRGLETQYF; CDR3nt: TGTGCCAGTTCCCGAGGACTAGAGACCCAGTACTTC
j_gene: TRBJ2-1; v_gene: TRBV6-1; abundance: NA; d_gene: NA; CDR3aa: CASSETPGGPYNEQFF; CDR3nt: TGTGCCAGCAGTGAAACCCCCGGGGGCCCCTACAATGAGCAGTTCTTC
j_gene: TRBJ2-1; v_gene: TRBV12-3/TRBV12-4; abundance: few; d_gene: TRBD2; CDR3aa: CASSLGSGRATYNEQFF; CDR3nt: TGTGCCAGCAGTTTGGGGAGCGGGAGGGCCACCTACAATGAGCAGTTCTTC
j_gene: TRBJ2-5; v_gene: TRBV12-3/TRBV12-4; abundance: NA; d_gene: TRBD2; CDR3aa: CASSPSGTQETQYF; CDR3nt: TGTGCCAGCAGCCCTAGCGGCACACAAGAGACCCAGTACTTC
j_gene: TRBJ2-3; v_gene: TRBV12-3/TRBV12-4; abundance: few; d_gene: NA; CDR3aa: CASSLSVWHTDTQYF; CDR3nt: TGTGCCAGCAGTTTATCGGTATGGCACACAGATACGCAGTATTTT
j_gene: TRBJ2-1; v_gene: TRBV6-2/TRBV6-3; abundance: few; d_gene: TRBD2; CDR3aa: CASSDRLAGGNEQFF; CDR3nt: TGTGCCAGCAGTGATCGACTAGCGGGGGGGAATGAGCAGTTCTTC
j_gene: TRBJ1-2; v_gene: TRBV29-1; abundance: NA; d_gene: NA; CDR3aa: CSVKQGPNYGYTF; CDR3nt: TGCAGCGTTAAGCAGGGTCCCAACTATGGCTACACCTTC
j_gene: TRBJ1-1; v_gene: TRBV20-1; abundance: NA; d_gene: NA; CDR3aa: CSAKRPFPTEAFF; CDR3nt: TGCAGTGCTAAAAGACCGTTCCCCACTGAAGCTTTCTTT
j_gene: TRBJ2-1; v_gene: TRBV2; abundance: few; d_gene: TRBD1; CDR3aa: CASTKDRGLSYNEQFF; CDR3nt: TGTGCCAGCACCAAAGACAGGGGGCTATCCTACAATGAGCAGTTCTTC
j_gene: TRBJ2-7; v_gene: TRBV10-1; abundance: few; d_gene: TRBD2; CDR3aa: CASSQQPFSGTYEQYF; CDR3nt: TGCGCCAGCAGCCAACAACCGTTTAGCGGGACCTACGAGCAGTACTTC
j_gene: TRBJ2-1; v_gene: TRBV21-1; abundance: NA; d_gene: NA; CDR3aa: CASRRVAAGSGSLSYNEQFF; CDR3nt: NA
j_gene: TRBJ2-2; v_gene: TRBV29-1; abundance: many; d_gene: NA; CDR3aa: CSVLETGNTGELFF; CDR3nt: TGCAGCGTTCTCGAGACAGGCAACACCGGGGAGCTGTTTTTT
j_gene: TRBJ1-2; v_gene: TRBV28; abundance: few; d_gene: NA; CDR3aa: CASSLPYGGSGDGYTF; CDR3nt: TGTGCCAGCAGTTTACCTTATGGGGGAAGTGGCGATGGCTACACCTTC
j_gene: TRBJ2-3; v_gene: TRBV27; abundance: NA; d_gene: NA; CDR3aa: CASSLSSTDTQYF; CDR3nt: TGTGCCAGCAGTTTAAGTAGCACAGATACGCAGTATTTT
j_gene: TRBJ1-2; v_gene: TRBV27; abundance: NA; d_gene: NA; CDR3aa: CASSLFVGRNYGYTF; CDR3nt: TGTGCCAGCAGTCTCTTTGTTGGACGGAACTATGGCTACACCTTC
j_gene: TRBJ2-7; v_gene: TRBV6-1; abundance: NA; d_gene: TRBD1; CDR3aa: CASRWWGTGAYEQYF; CDR3nt: TGTGCCAGCAGGTGGTGGGGGACAGGTGCCTACGAGCAGTACTTC
j_gene: TRBJ2-5; v_gene: TRBV27; abundance: NA; d_gene: NA; CDR3aa: CASRPPGEETQYF; CDR3nt: TGTGCCAGCAGGCCCCCGGGGGAAGAGACCCAGTACTTC
j_gene: TRBJ1-1; v_gene: TRBV12-5; abundance: NA; d_gene: TRBD1; CDR3aa: CASGLGKGQGLTEAFF; CDR3nt: TGTGCTAGTGGTTTGGGGAAGGGACAGGGGTTGACTGAAGCTTTCTTT
j_gene: TRBJ2-7; v_gene: TRBV20-1; abundance: many; d_gene: NA; CDR3aa: CSARFPGRPYEQYF; CDR3nt: TGCAGTGCTAGATTCCCGGGCCGACCCTACGAGCAGTACTTC
j_gene: TRBJ2-7; v_gene: TRBV19; abundance: medium-sized; d_gene: NA; CDR3aa: CASSITGSTDEQYF; CDR3nt: TGTGCCAGTAGTATCACCGGGAGCACCGACGAGCAGTACTTC
j_gene: TRBJ2-3; v_gene: TRBV5-1; abundance: NA; d_gene: NA; CDR3aa: CASSLSTGRSTDTQYF; CDR3nt: TGCGCCAGCAGCTTGAGTACGGGTAGAAGCACAGATACGCAGTATTTT
j_gene: TRBJ2-5; v_gene: TRBV5-1; abundance: NA; d_gene: NA; CDR3aa: CASREIQETQYF; CDR3nt: TGCGCCAGCAGAGAAATTCAAGAGACCCAGTACTTC
j_gene: TRBJ1-2; v_gene: TRBV20-1; abundance: NA; d_gene: NA; CDR3aa: CSASVGDGYGYTF; CDR3nt: TGCAGTGCTAGTGTGGGTGACGGCTATGGCTACACCTTC
j_gene: TRBJ2-5; v_gene: TRBV5-4; abundance: many; d_gene: NA; CDR3aa: CASSLDPASQETQYF; CDR3nt: TGTGCCAGCAGCTTGGACCCAGCGTCCCAAGAGACCCAGTACTTC
j_gene: TRBJ2-1; v_gene: TRBV14; abundance: NA; d_gene: NA; CDR3aa: CASSQEGAYRNEQFF; CDR3nt: TGTGCCAGCAGCCAAGAAGGCGCCTACCGCAATGAGCAGTTCTTC
j_gene: TRBJ2-6; v_gene: TRBV12-5; abundance: NA; d_gene: NA; CDR3aa: CASGLSLTGTGSGANVLTF; CDR3nt: TGTGCTAGTGGTTTGAGTCTTACAGGGACTGGATCTGGGGCCAACGTCCTGACTTTC
j_gene: TRBJ1-3; v_gene: TRBV2; abundance: NA; d_gene: NA; CDR3aa: CASSALEGSGNTIYF; CDR3nt: TGTGCCAGCAGTGCTCTTGAGGGTTCTGGAAACACCATATATTTT
j_gene: TRBJ2-1; v_gene: TRBV7-8; abundance: NA; d_gene: NA; CDR3aa: CASSLKFAALSYNEQFF; CDR3nt: TGTGCCAGCAGCTTAAAATTCGCGGCCCTCTCCTACAATGAGCAGTTCTTC
j_gene: TRBJ2-1; v_gene: TRBV6-5; abundance: NA; d_gene: NA; CDR3aa: CASSYLVTGSGQFF; CDR3nt: TGTGCCAGCAGTTACTTAGTGACGGGGTCTGGGCAGTTCTTC
j_gene: TRBJ1-2; v_gene: TRBV6-5; abundance: NA; d_gene: NA; CDR3aa: CASSPIPDSYGYTF; CDR3nt: TGTGCCAGCAGTCCCATCCCAGACAGCTATGGCTACACCTTC
j_gene: TRBJ1-1; v_gene: TRBV3-1; abundance: few; d_gene: TRBD1; CDR3aa: CASSQRDSAEAFF; CDR3nt: TGTGCCAGCAGCCAACGGGACAGTGCTGAAGCTTTCTTT
j_gene: TRBJ1-5; v_gene: TRBV2; abundance: NA; d_gene: NA; CDR3aa: CASSEEFGEPQHF; CDR3nt: TGTGCCAGCAGTGAAGAGTTTGGGGAGCCCCAGCATTTT
j_gene: TRBJ1-4; v_gene: TRBV7-2; abundance: NA; d_gene: NA; CDR3aa: CASSLVPGRPEKLFF; CDR3nt: TGTGCCAGCAGCTTAGTTCCTGGACGACCCGAAAAACTGTTTTTT
j_gene: TRBJ1-1; v_gene: TRBV12-3/TRBV12-4; abundance: NA; d_gene: NA; CDR3aa: CASSPGGGNTEAFF; CDR3nt: TGTGCCAGCAGCCCGGGGGGGGGGAACACTGAAGCTTTCTTT
j_gene: TRBJ2-3; v_gene: TRBV7-2; abundance: many; d_gene: NA; CDR3aa: CASSTTDTQYF; CDR3nt: TGTGCCAGCAGCACCACAGATACGCAGTATTTT
j_gene: TRBJ2-4; v_gene: TRBV20-1; abundance: many; d_gene: TRBD2; CDR3aa: CSAREGGNIQYF; CDR3nt: TGCAGTGCCCGGGAGGGGGGGAACATTCAGTACTTC
j_gene: TRBJ2-1; v_gene: TRBV11-2; abundance: few; d_gene: TRBD2; CDR3aa: CASSLGGLTYNEQFF; CDR3nt: TGTGCCAGCAGCTTAGGGGGACTAACCTACAATGAGCAGTTCTTC
j_gene: TRBJ1-5; v_gene: TRBV7-9; abundance: few; d_gene: NA; CDR3aa: CASSLGSQPQHF; CDR3nt: TGTGCCAGCAGCTTAGGGAGTCAGCCCCAGCATTTT
j_gene: TRBJ2-1; v_gene: TRBV2; abundance: NA; d_gene: TRBD2; CDR3aa: CASNGGGGATYNEQFF; CDR3nt: TGTGCCAGCAACGGAGGCGGGGGGGCCACATACAATGAGCAGTTCTTC
j_gene: TRBJ2-7; v_gene: TRBV20-1; abundance: NA; d_gene: NA; CDR3aa: CSARVQDQTYEQYF; CDR3nt: TGCAGTGCTAGAGTACAGGACCAGACCTACGAGCAGTACTTC
j_gene: TRBJ1-1; v_gene: TRBV5-1; abundance: few; d_gene: NA; CDR3aa: CASRAGAGNTEAFF; CDR3nt: TGCGCCAGCAGGGCAGGGGCTGGGAACACTGAAGCTTTCTTT
j_gene: TRBJ2-2; v_gene: TRBV12-3/TRBV12-4; abundance: NA; d_gene: TRBD1; CDR3aa: CASSLVGTGNTGELFF; CDR3nt: TGTGCCAGCAGTTTGGTCGGGACAGGGAACACCGGGGAGCTGTTTTTT